This T cell receptor (beta chain) is drawn from a study of T cells in Graves' hyperthyroidism and ophthalmopathy. There were TCR beta CDR3 regions amplified from RNA transcripts. In the first-round RT-PCR of the TCR CDR3, the HTBI primer set was used. One entry per CDR3 protein, called by TCRdb with MiXCR from the multiplex PCR reads. Of 600,000 or so distinct CDR3 sequences in the sample, 46% were seen once. V was cut by 7 bases and J by 10 bases, with 13 bases left in between. Germline lookup yields CDR1 MNHNS and CDR2 SASEGT. This CDR3 spans 11 amino acids. The sequencing sample was made of peripheral blood or thyroid tissue (not recorded which). The gene calls are TRBV6-1 and TRBJ1-1, with a tentative D call TRBD1 (6 bases). The source of this sequence is a woman aged 18-29 years with Graves' hyperthyroidism. This CDR3 reads CASKDSQGAFF. The CDR3 coding sequence is TGTGCCAGCAAGGACAGCCAGGGAGCTTTCTTT.